This T cell receptor (beta chain) was sequenced during a study of T cells in Graves' hyperthyroidism and ophthalmopathy. About the study: Specimen type is peripheral blood, collected at initial diagnosis prior to any treatment.

RNA transcripts yielded amplified TCR beta CDR3 regions. With the HTBI primer set, the TCR CDR3 went through a first round of RT-PCR. One entry per CDR3 protein, called by TCRdb with MiXCR from the multiplex PCR reads. This sample has some 600,000 distinct CDR3 sequences, with approximately 13% found just once. CDR1 is LNHDA and CDR2 is SQIVND in the germline V gene (reference sequence). CDR3 size: 19 residues. With 5 bases clipped from V and 5 bases from J, the junction kept 18 bases outside the gene matches. Subjects aged 18 to 65 presented with newly diagnosed hyperthyroidism of less than 2 months' duration. Uncontrolled infection, other autoimmune disease, pregnancy or lactation disqualified patients from enrolment. General study points: The model's output predicted ophthalmopathy at a median of 6.5 months prior to onset.

In the case of this clonotype: Its antigen is unidentified.

The chain has TRBV19 and TRBJ2-7; TRBD2 matches 13 bases. The source is a woman in her twenties or thirties with Graves' hyperthyroidism that later progressed to Graves' ophthalmopathy. The sample consisted of blood. The CDR3 sequence is CASSPSPGTSGIYLDEQYF. The CDR3 nucleotides are TGTGCCAGTAGTCCCTCCCCCGGGACTAGCGGGATCTACCTTGACGAGCAGTACTTC. Together with reference TRBV19 and TRBJ2-7, the CDR3 gives the full variable domain: DGGITQSPKYLFRKEGQNVTLSCEQNLNHDAMYWYRQDPGQGLRLIYYSQIVNDFQKGDIAEGYSVSREKKESFPLTVTSAQKNPTAFYLCASSPSPGTSGIYLDEQYFGPGTRLTVT.